This passage covers 27 T cell receptor beta chains from one sample sequenced in a study of blood T cell repertoires in COVID-19. Sequencing was performed with immunoSEQ multiplex PCR; in TCRdb, only in-frame clones are kept and a portion is missing. The sample gives roughly 340,000 clones, more than 80% of which show up once; 3% is in the top ten. Sequenced input: peripheral blood. These receptors came from a woman in her thirties with COVID-19, enrolled during active disease.

The V and J genes are TRBV7-2 and TRBJ1-6; D remains unclear. Trimming removed 4 bases from V and 0 bases from J, with 16 bases in between. CDR1 and CDR2 (germline): SGHTA, FQGNSA. The CDR3 is 18 amino acids. The CDR3 protein is CASSSDPRRSSYNSPLHF. CDR3 sequence (DNA): TGTGCCAGCAGCTCCGACCCTCGTAGGAGCTCCTATAATTCACCCCTCCACTTT.

V usage is TRBV7-2 and J usage is TRBJ1-2, with 7 positions matching TRBD1. CDR1 and CDR2 (germline): SGHTA, FQGNSA. This CDR3 region has 14 residues. V was clipped by 5 bases and J by 2 bases; unmatched bases: 5. The DNA for the CDR3 is TGTGCCAGCAGCCAACCGACAGGGAACTATGGCTACACCTTC. This gives the protein CASSQPTGNYGYTF.

The genes are TRBV13 and TRBJ2-7; D perhaps matches TRBD1 (6 bases). This CDR3 is built from 13 residues. Per germline, CDR1 PRHDT and CDR2 FYEKMQ (reference sequence). V was pared by 5 bases and J by 3 bases, with 11 bases between. The CDR3 protein is CASSLRDNYEQYV. The DNA of the CDR3 is TGTGCCAGCAGCCTCCGGGACAACTACGAGCAGTACGTC.

The genes are TRBV5-6 and TRBJ2-7; 10 bases fit TRBD1. Germline lookup yields CDR1 SGHDT and CDR2 YYEEEE. The CDR3 has 15 residues. V lost 5 bases and J lost 9; bases outside the gene matches: 14. The CDR3 coding sequence is TGTGCCAGCAGAGTCTCGATGGGGACAGGGGCTTCGCAGTACTTC. Its protein is CASRVSMGTGASQYF. The full variable domain, in which reference TRBV5-6 and TRBJ2-7 provide the parts outside the CDR3, is DAGVTQSPTHLIKTRGQQVTLRCSPKSGHDTVSWYQQALGQGPQFIFQYYEEEERQRGNFPDRFSGHQFPNYSSELNVNALLLGDSALYLCASRVSMGTGASQYFGPGTRLTVT.

The rearrangement joins TRBV5-6 to TRBJ2-7; 9 bases line up with TRBD1. The CDR3 has 14 amino acids. Germline CDR1 reads SGHDT; CDR2 reads YYEEEE. The junction had 6 bases not matched to a gene; V was cut back by 4 bases and J by 4 bases. CDR3 sequence reads: CASSPTGGIYEQYF. The CDR3 DNA is TGTGCCAGCAGCCCGACAGGGGGGATTTACGAGCAGTACTTC.

J is TRBJ2-7 and V is TRBV5-6; possible D gene TRBD1, 6 bases. CDR1 and CDR2 (germline): SGHDT, YYEEEE. With 4 bases removed from V and 6 bases from J, the gap between germline ends came to 14 bases. The CDR3 runs to 13 residues. The CDR3 nucleotides are TGTGCCAGCAGCAGCAGGGGCAGGCTCGAGCAGTACGTC. Encoded protein: CASSSRGRLEQYV.

This clone was picked up one time. The J gene is TRBJ2-2, the V gene TRBV28, with 10 positions matching TRBD1. J lost 3 bases, V lost 6 bases, and 7 bases had no gene match. The germline CDR1 and CDR2 sequences are MDHEN and SYDVKM. This CDR3 contains 16 residues. The CDR3 coding sequence is TGTGCCAGCAGCAGACAGGGGGCTGGGGACACCGGGGAGCTGTTTTTT. This sequence encodes CASSRQGAGDTGELFF. The full variable domain, rest sourced from reference TRBV28 and TRBJ2-2, is DVKVTQSSRYLVKRTGEKVFLECVQDMDHENMFWYRQDPGLGLRLIYFSYDVKMKEKGDIPEGYSVSREKKERFSLILESASTNQTSMYLCASSRQGAGDTGELFFGEGSRLTVL.

CDR3 loop: CASSIFEGSYEQYF. CDR3 nucleotides: TGTGCCAGTAGTATCTTTGAGGGCTCCTACGAGCAGTACTTC. The chain joins TRBV19 to TRBJ2-7; tentatively, D is TRBD2 (5 bases). Trimming stripped 3 bases from V and 0 bases from J, with 9 bases between. This CDR3 region has 14 residues. Per germline, CDR1 LNHDA and CDR2 SQIVND (reference sequence).

This chain uses TRBV19 with TRBJ2-3; D is unclear. The CDR3 extends over 14 amino acids. From germline, CDR1 is LNHDA and CDR2 SQIVND (reference sequence). V lost 1 base and J 0 bases, leaving 5 bases between the germline ends. The DNA for the CDR3 is TGTGCCAGTAGTATAGCGCGCAGCACAGATACGCAGTATTTT. The encoded protein is CASSIARSTDTQYF.

The rearrangement joins TRBV2 to TRBJ1-6; maybe TRBD1 (5 bases). V was pared by 6 bases and J by 9 bases, with 15 bases between. The CDR3 is made up of 14 amino acids. Per germline, CDR1 SNHLY and CDR2 FYNNEI. Here the CDR3 DNA reads TGTGCCAGCAGAGACAGAACCTCGGGTTCACCCCTCCACTTT. The encoded protein is CASRDRTSGSPLHF.

This clone was picked up many times. This chain links TRBV6-8 with TRBJ2-3, with a weak D call TRBD2 (5 bases). Looked up from germline, CDR1 is MNHGY and CDR2 is SAAAGT. This CDR3 comprises 15 residues. Trimming removed 8 bases at V and 2 bases at J, with 17 bases between. CDR3 sequence reads: CASLLAPEITDTQYF. The CDR3 coding sequence is TGTGCCAGCCTTCTAGCACCCGAGATCACAGATACGCAGTATTTT.

The chain recombines TRBV6-2 or TRBV6-3 with TRBJ2-7; D possibly corresponds to TRBD2 (6 bases). Germline V gene sequence: CDR1 MNHEY, CDR2 SVGEGT. CDR3 size: 13 residues. Trimming removed 5 bases from V and 2 bases from J, with 10 bases in between. This CDR3 is CASSPRETYEQYV. The CDR3 bases are TGTGCCAGCAGTCCCCGGGAGACCTACGAGCAGTACGTC.

The chain employs TRBV27 and TRBJ1-5, with 7 positions matching TRBD1. The CDR3 length is 15 residues. Germline V CDR1 and CDR2: MNHEY, SMNVEV (reference sequence). Trimming cost V 6 bases and J 0 bases; bases outside gene matches: 5. The CDR3 DNA sequence: TGTGCCAGCAGGTTGACAGGGTTTAGCAATCAGCCCCAGCATTTT. Protein sequence: CASRLTGFSNQPQHF.

This chain joins TRBV19 and TRBJ2-1, with TRBD2 matching 8 bases. J gave up 5 bases and V 6 bases, and 3 bases lay outside the gene matches. CDR3 size: 13 residues. CDR1 is LNHDA, CDR2 SQIVND, per germline (reference sequence). The CDR3 loop is CASRTSAHNEQFF. CDR3 coding DNA: TGTGCCAGTAGGACTAGCGCTCACAATGAGCAGTTCTTC.

This clone was counted a single time. The J gene is TRBJ2-2, the V gene TRBV19; tentative D call: TRBD1 (6 bases). The V gene lost 6 bases and the J gene lost 6 bases, with 29 bases spanning the gap. CDR1 LNHDA and CDR2 SQIVND come from the germline V gene (reference sequence). The CDR3 runs 19 residues. The CDR3 DNA follows: TGTGCCAGTAGCCCAATTTTGCGCAGTTGGGACACATCCCCCGGGGAGCTGTTTTTT. Its protein is CASSPILRSWDTSPGELFF.

The J gene is TRBJ1-4, the V gene TRBV19; TRBD1 is a possible D gene (6 bases). Deletions cut 6 bases from V and 6 bases from J, with 11 bases between. The length of the CDR3 is 13 residues. The germline gives CDR1 LNHDA, CDR2 SQIVND (reference sequence). The CDR3 is CASRGTPYEKLFF. The CDR3 coding sequence is TGTGCCAGTAGAGGGACACCCTATGAAAAACTGTTTTTT.

The chain couples TRBV5-4 to TRBJ1-2; 12 positions match TRBD1. J gave up 4 bases and V 3 bases, and 13 bases lay outside the gene matches. Germline-derived CDR1 and CDR2 are SGHNT and YYREEE (reference sequence). This CDR3 contains 18 residues. The CDR3 DNA reads TGTGCCAGCAGCTCCGCCACCGGGACAGGGGGCTCGGGCTATGGCTACACCTTC. This sequence encodes CASSSATGTGGSGYGYTF.

The sample holds one count of this clone. This chain links TRBV9 with TRBJ2-3; TRBD2 matches at 10 bases. Germline V lookup: CDR1 SGDLS, CDR2 YYNGEE. The junction had 7 bases not matched to a gene; V was cut back by 4 bases and J by 2 bases. This CDR3 comprises 16 residues. In DNA form, the CDR3 reads TGTGCCAGCAGCTTGTCTAGCGGGGGCAACACAGATACGCAGTATTTT. Translated: CASSLSSGGNTDTQYF.

The chain links TRBV28 to TRBJ1-2; 12 nucleotides agree with TRBD1. V trimming: 7 bases; J trimming: 8 bases; junction bases outside the gene matches: 8. Germline-derived CDR1 and CDR2 are MDHEN and SYDVKM. The CDR3 length is 14 residues. The CDR3 DNA follows: TGTGCCAGCAACACGGGACAGGGGGCTTACGGCTACACCTTC. Amino acids: CASNTGQGAYGYTF.

This chain joins TRBV28 and TRBJ2-3, with TRBD1 as a possible D gene (5 bases). Trimming left V 6 bases short and J 4 bases short, with 20 bases between. CDR3 length: 16 amino acids. CDR1 is MDHEN and CDR2 is SYDVKM in the germline V gene. The CDR3, as DNA: TGTGCCAGCAGCCCTAGGTCGTACAGGTCCGCAGATACGCAGTATTTT. This codes for CASSPRSYRSADTQYF. The entire variable domain, with the rest obtained from reference TRBV28 and TRBJ2-3, is as follows: DVKVTQSSRYLVKRTGEKVFLECVQDMDHENMFWYRQDPGLGLRLIYFSYDVKMKEKGDIPEGYSVSREKKERFSLILESASTNQTSMYLCASSPRSYRSADTQYFGPGTRLTVL.

The chain is built from TRBV5-4 and TRBJ1-1; perhaps TRBD1 as D (5 bases). This CDR3 contains 15 residues. The V end lost 2 bases, the J end lost 4 bases, and 15 bases lay between the germline ends. From germline, CDR1 is SGHNT and CDR2 YYREEE (reference sequence). CDR3 region: CASSFVDRRITEAFF. The CDR3 region has the DNA TGTGCCAGCAGCTTCGTCGACAGACGGATCACTGAAGCTTTCTTT.

The rearrangement joins TRBV30 to TRBJ2-1; 12 nucleotides match TRBD2. With 3 bases clipped from V and 7 bases from J, the junction kept 7 bases outside the gene matches. This CDR3 contains 15 residues. Germline V gene lookup returns CDR1 GTSNPN and CDR2 SVGIG (reference sequence). The CDR3 is CAWRETSGSLNEQFF. The DNA of the CDR3 is TGTGCCTGGAGGGAGACTAGCGGGAGTTTGAATGAGCAGTTCTTC. The full variable domain, with the rest looked up from reference TRBV30 and TRBJ2-1, is SQTIHQWPATLVQPVGSPLSLECTVEGTSNPNLYWYRQAAGRGLQLLFYSVGIGQISSEVPQNLSASRPQDRQFILSSKKLLLSDSGFYLCAWRETSGSLNEQFFGPGTRLTVL.

DNA for the CDR3: TGTGCCAGCAGTGAGAACAGGGTTTCTTGGGATTCACCCCTCCACTTT. This sequence encodes CASSENRVSWDSPLHF. This chain joins TRBV25-1 and TRBJ1-6; tentatively, D is TRBD1 (6 bases). The CDR3 is 16 residues long. The V and J ends lost 3 bases and 8 bases respectively, with 17 bases between them. Germline CDR1 reads MGHDK; CDR2 reads SYGVNS.

The chain uses TRBV5-5 and TRBJ2-7, with a possible D match to TRBD1 (6 bases). Trimming took off 1 base at V and 3 bases at J, with 8 bases between the two ends. Germline V gene lookup returns CDR1 SGHKS and CDR2 YYEKEE (reference sequence). There are 13 residues in the CDR3. The CDR3 sequence is CASSLTGHYEQYF. CDR3 in DNA: TGTGCCAGCAGCTTGACAGGGCACTACGAGCAGTACTTC.

The V gene is TRBV29-1, the J gene TRBJ1-1; D is unclear. The V end lost 2 bases, the J end lost 0 bases, and 10 bases lay between the germline ends. Germline values: CDR1 SQVTM, CDR2 ANQGSEA. The CDR3 sequence is 14 residues long. In DNA form, the CDR3 reads TGCAGCGTTGAACCTACTACCATGAACACTGAAGCTTTCTTT. It yields the protein CSVEPTTMNTEAFF.

This clone was seen once. The rearrangement joins TRBV18 to TRBJ2-6; 11 nucleotides match TRBD1. CDR3 length: 17 amino acids. The germline CDR1 and CDR2 sequences are KGHSH and LQKENI. The trim removed 5 bases at V and 12 bases at J, leaving 15 bases unmatched. CDR3 coding DNA: TGTGCCAGCTCATCCAGGACAGGGGGCGAGTGGGGTCCCGTCCTGACTTTC. This translates into CASSSRTGGEWGPVLTF.

V and J are TRBV5-4 and TRBJ2-5; TRBD2 agrees at 10 bases. CDR3 length equals 16 residues. Germline V CDR1 and CDR2: SGHNT, YYREEE (reference sequence). The V and J ends lost 4 bases and 4 bases, in that order; junction bases with no gene match: 10. The CDR3 spells CASSPGGAGGGETQYF. As DNA, the CDR3 is TGTGCCAGCAGCCCCGGCGGAGCGGGGGGGGGAGAGACCCAGTACTTC.